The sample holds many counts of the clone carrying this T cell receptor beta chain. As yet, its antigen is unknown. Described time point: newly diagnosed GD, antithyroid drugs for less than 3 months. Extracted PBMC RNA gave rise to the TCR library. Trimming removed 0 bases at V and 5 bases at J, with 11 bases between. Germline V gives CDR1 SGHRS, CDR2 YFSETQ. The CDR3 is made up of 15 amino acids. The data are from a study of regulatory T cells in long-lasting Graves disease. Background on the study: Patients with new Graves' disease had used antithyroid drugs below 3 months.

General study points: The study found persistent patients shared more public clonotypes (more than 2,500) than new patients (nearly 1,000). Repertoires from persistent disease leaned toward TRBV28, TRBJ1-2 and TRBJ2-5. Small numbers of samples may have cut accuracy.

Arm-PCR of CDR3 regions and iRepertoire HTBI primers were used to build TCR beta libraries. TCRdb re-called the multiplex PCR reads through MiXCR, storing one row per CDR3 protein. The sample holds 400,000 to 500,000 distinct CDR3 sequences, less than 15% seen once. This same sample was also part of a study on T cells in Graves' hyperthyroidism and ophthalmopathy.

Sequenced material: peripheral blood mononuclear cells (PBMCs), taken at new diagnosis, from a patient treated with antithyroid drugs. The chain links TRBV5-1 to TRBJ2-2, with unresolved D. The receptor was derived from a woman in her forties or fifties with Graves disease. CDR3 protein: CASSLASWDTGELFF. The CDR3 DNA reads TGCGCCAGCAGCTTGGCCTCTTGGGATACCGGGGAGCTGTTTTTT.